This entry features one TCR beta chain sequence. Its antigen is undetermined. This specimen comes from a study of OX40 agonist ivuxolimab in advanced cancers. General study points: No determination was made of the antigen specificity of the expanded peripheral T cells.

The method was immunoSEQ multiplex PCR; TCRdb's version includes in-frame clones alone and lacks a portion of them. The top ten hold around 2.1% of the sample, which has 77,000 or so clones, approximately 85% seen once. Germline CDR1 reads MNHNS; CDR2 reads SASEGT. V shed 2 bases, J shed 1 base, and the junction held 7 bases outside the gene matches. The CDR3 runs to 18 residues. V usage is TRBV6-1 and J usage is TRBJ2-6, with TRBD1 matching over 8 bases. This clonotype was sampled from an adult with an advanced solid tumor such as melanoma, head and neck, liver or kidney cancer. The specimen was CD4+ or CD8+ T cells sorted from blood, collected in a trial of the OX40 agonist ivuxolimab. The CDR3 is CASSERVDRGSGANVLTF. CDR3 nucleotide sequence: TGTGCCAGCAGTGAAAGGGTCGACAGGGGTTCTGGGGCCAACGTCCTGACTTTC.